These 20 T cell receptor beta chains originate from one sample sequenced in a study of T cell responses to AZD1222 COVID-19 vaccine. Measured with immunoSEQ multiplex PCR; TCRdb has only the in-frame clones, and not every one. This table has 95,000 to 150,000 clones, 80% to 90% appearing once. The sample was peripheral blood, taken on day 0 of MenACWY control vaccination. The receptors stem from an adult in good health.

This clone was detected a few times. The rearrangement uses TRBV2 and TRBJ2-2; D is possibly TRBD2 (5 bases). With 7 bases removed from V and 2 bases from J, the gap between germline ends came to 11 bases. CDR1 is SNHLY, CDR2 FYNNEI, per germline. The length of the CDR3 is 14 residues. CDR3: CASIWGVNTGELFF. The CDR3 DNA reads as TGTGCCAGCATATGGGGAGTCAACACCGGGGAGCTGTTTTTT.

The V gene is TRBV11-3, the J gene TRBJ2-7, with D perhaps TRBD1 (5 bases). The CDR3 extends over 14 amino acids. From germline, CDR1 is SGHNT and CDR2 YENEEA. Trimming left V 4 bases short and J 2 bases short, with 12 bases between. In DNA form, the CDR3 reads TGTGCCAGCAGCTCGACAGTAATCCCCTACGAGCAGTACTTC. Its translation is CASSSTVIPYEQYF.

This clone counts as medium-sized. The rearrangement links TRBV4-1 to TRBJ2-1, with D perhaps TRBD2 (6 bases). V lost 1 base, J lost 5 bases, and 12 bases lay in between. This CDR3 contains 15 residues. Germline assignment: CDR1 MGHRA and CDR2 YSYEKL. The CDR3 DNA reads as TGCGCCAGCAGCCAAGTAGTGGGACTTAACAATGAGCAGTTCTTC. It codes for CASSQVVGLNNEQFF.

The chain joins TRBV6-5 to TRBJ2-7, with 7 bases lining up with TRBD2. The V segment lost 7 bases and the J segment 4 bases; nucleotides outside the gene matches: 7. Per the germline V gene, CDR1 is MNHEY and CDR2 is SVGAGI. The CDR3 is 13 residues long. CDR3 DNA sequence: TGTGCCAGCACTCCAGCGGGATCTTACGAGCAGTACTTC. This sequence encodes CASTPAGSYEQYF.

The chain has TRBV21-1 and TRBJ2-3; the DNA was not compared with TRBD2, the D call given in the table. TRBV21-1 is a pseudogene. CDR3 length equals 21 residues. CDR3 nucleotide sequence: TGTGCCAGCAGCATTGAGATGGGACTAGCGGGAGGGCCGGTTTCCCCAGATACGCAGTATTTT. This gives the protein CASSIEMGLAGGPVSPDTQYF.

The V call is TRBV5-5, the J call TRBJ2-3; D remains ambiguous. The CDR3 spans 14 residues. Trimming cost V 2 bases and J 2 bases, with 9 bases left between them. The germline gives CDR1 SGHKS, CDR2 YYEKEE (reference sequence). The CDR3 spells CASSLGQITDTQYF. For the CDR3, the DNA is TGTGCCAGCAGCTTAGGGCAGATCACAGATACGCAGTATTTT. Looking up the rest from reference TRBV5-5 and TRBJ2-3 gives the full variable domain: DAGVTQSPTHLIKTRGQQVTLRCSPISGHKSVSWYQQVLGQGPQFIFQYYEKEERGRGNFPDRFSARQFPNYSSELNVNALLLGDSALYLCASSLGQITDTQYFGPGTRLTVL.

This clone was seen only once. The rearrangement links TRBV30 to TRBJ1-1; 7 nucleotides align to TRBD1. The germline CDR1 and CDR2 sequences are GTSNPN and SVGIG (reference sequence). The CDR3 covers 14 residues. The trim removed 6 bases at V and 5 bases at J, leaving 12 bases unmatched. The CDR3 DNA is TGTGCCTGCATAGACCCCGGGACAGCGACTGAAGCTTTCTTT. This translates into CACIDPGTATEAFF.

The chain combines TRBV4-1 with TRBJ2-2, with 9 bases identical to TRBD1. The CDR3 runs to 15 residues. The germline gives CDR1 MGHRA, CDR2 YSYEKL. V gave up 3 bases and J gave up 3 bases; unmatched junction bases: 2. Here the CDR3 reads CASSQGDRDTGELFF. The CDR3 DNA is TGCGCCAGCAGCCAGGGGGACAGGGACACCGGGGAGCTGTTTTTT.

This chain connects TRBV2 to TRBJ1-2; unclear D gene. Germline V gene data show CDR1 as SNHLY and CDR2 as FYNNEI. This CDR3 has 15 amino acids. Trimming stripped 5 bases from V and 7 bases from J, with 20 bases between. The CDR3 sequence is CASSSIQLPDGGYTF. CDR3 coding DNA: TGTGCCAGCAGTAGTATACAGCTACCTGATGGTGGCTACACCTTC.

Details on this clone: This likely comes from a read error, as the CDR3 has no conserved phenylalanine or tryptophan at its end. The DNA is omitted, as the CDR3 cannot be located on it reliably, and the CDR3 follows TCRdb's listing. The rearrangement joins TRBV7-2 to TRBJ2-3; TRBD2, as called in the table, went unchecked against the DNA. The germline V gene encodes CDR1 SGHTA and CDR2 FQGNSA. The CDR3 extends over 12 residues, inclusive of both ends. The CDR3 spells CASSLGLASPSL.

In DNA, the CDR3 is TGCAGCGTGGGACAGTCAACCTATGGCTACACCTTC. It encodes CSVGQSTYGYTF. The gene calls are TRBV29-1 and TRBJ1-2, with 7 bases lining up with TRBD1. The germline CDR1 and CDR2 sequences are SQVTM and ANQGSEA. The V segment lost 6 bases and the J segment 4 bases; nucleotides outside the gene matches: 5. This CDR3 has 12 residues.

This chain uses TRBV4-1 with TRBJ2-7; 7 nucleotides line up with TRBD2. V dropped 0 bases and J dropped 0; count of bases not matched to a gene: 5. In germline, CDR1 is MGHRA, CDR2 YSYEKL. The CDR3 covers 16 residues. CDR3 protein: CASSQDRPSGSYEQYF. The CDR3 coding sequence is TGCGCCAGCAGCCAAGATCGTCCTAGCGGCTCCTACGAGCAGTACTTC.

The rearrangement links TRBV5-4 to TRBJ1-6; D gene uncertain. Deletions cut 5 bases from V and 7 bases from J, with 16 bases between. CDR3 size: 15 residues. Germline values: CDR1 SGHNT, CDR2 YYREEE (reference sequence). CDR3 DNA sequence: TGTGCCAGCAGGAACCCGACAATTCGGAATTCACCCCTCCACTTT. It is translated as CASRNPTIRNSPLHF.

V usage is TRBV6-5 and J usage is TRBJ2-7, with 9 bases aligning to TRBD2. This CDR3 is 14 amino acids long. Germline CDR1 is MNHEY and CDR2 is SVGAGI. V was clipped by 2 bases and J by 6 bases; unmatched bases: 5. CDR3 sequence reads: CASSYATSGREQYF. CDR3 nucleotide sequence: TGTGCCAGCAGTTACGCGACTAGCGGTCGCGAGCAGTACTTC.

The V gene is TRBV6-2 or TRBV6-3, the J gene TRBJ1-1; D ambiguous. The CDR3 contains 15 residues. The germline V gene has CDR1 MNHEY and CDR2 SVGEGT. Deletions cut 1 base from V and 1 base from J, with 10 bases between. The CDR3 is CASSYLGESNTEAFF. The CDR3 coding sequence is TGTGCCAGCAGTTACTTGGGTGAATCGAACACTGAAGCTTTCTTT.

The rearrangement joins TRBV7-2 to TRBJ2-3, with D unclear. This CDR3 is 15 amino acids long. CDR1 is SGHTA, CDR2 FQGNSA, per germline. V dropped 0 bases and J dropped 6 bases, with 13 bases sitting between them. In DNA, the CDR3 is TGTGCCAGCAGCTTAGCCGGACGGAGCGATGATACGCAGTATTTT. It yields the protein CASSLAGRSDDTQYF.

Details on this clone: This same CDR3 is encoded by further DNA sequences in the sample. The V gene is TRBV24-1, the J gene TRBJ2-1; 8 nucleotides align to TRBD1. The CDR3 extends over 16 amino acids. J was trimmed by 2 bases and V by 2 bases; bases with no gene match: 4. The germline V gene has CDR1 KGHDR and CDR2 SFDVKD. DNA for the CDR3: TGTGCCACCAGTGATTCAGGACAGGGTACCTACAATGAGCAGTTCTTC. It codes for CATSDSGQGTYNEQFF.

In nucleotides, the CDR3 is TGTGCCAGCAGCATAGGCCATAGCGGGCCCTACGAGCAGTACTTC. Translating it yields CASSIGHSGPYEQYF. V is TRBV7-6 and J is TRBJ2-7; the match to TRBD2 covers 7 bases. J gave up 2 bases and V 5 bases, and 9 bases lay outside the gene matches. This CDR3 is 15 amino acids long. CDR1 and CDR2 (germline): SGHVS, FNYEAQ.

The V and J genes are TRBV7-9 and TRBJ2-1; 8 bases fit TRBD2. Germline assignment: CDR1 SEHNR and CDR2 FQNEAQ (reference sequence). Trimming took 6 bases from V and 0 from J; bases not matched to a gene: 4. The length of the CDR3 is 15 residues. The CDR3 DNA is TGTGCCAGCAGACGCACTAGCGGCTCCTACAATGAGCAGTTCTTC. Protein sequence: CASRRTSGSYNEQFF.

The V and J genes are TRBV5-1 and TRBJ2-4; no clear D. The germline V and J ends were trimmed by 4 bases and 7 bases, with 15 bases remaining between them. There are 14 residues in the CDR3. Per the germline V gene, CDR1 is SGHRS and CDR2 is YFSETQ. The CDR3 sequence is CASSTGEDRNIQYF. CDR3 nucleotide sequence: TGCGCCAGCAGCACGGGCGAGGATAGGAACATTCAGTACTTC. The full variable domain, in which reference TRBV5-1 and TRBJ2-4 provide the parts outside the CDR3, is KAGVTQTPRYLIKTRGQQVTLSCSPISGHRSVSWYQQTPGQGLQFLFEYFSETQRNKGNFPGRFSGRQFSNSRSEMNVSTLELGDSALYLCASSTGEDRNIQYFGAGTRLSVL.